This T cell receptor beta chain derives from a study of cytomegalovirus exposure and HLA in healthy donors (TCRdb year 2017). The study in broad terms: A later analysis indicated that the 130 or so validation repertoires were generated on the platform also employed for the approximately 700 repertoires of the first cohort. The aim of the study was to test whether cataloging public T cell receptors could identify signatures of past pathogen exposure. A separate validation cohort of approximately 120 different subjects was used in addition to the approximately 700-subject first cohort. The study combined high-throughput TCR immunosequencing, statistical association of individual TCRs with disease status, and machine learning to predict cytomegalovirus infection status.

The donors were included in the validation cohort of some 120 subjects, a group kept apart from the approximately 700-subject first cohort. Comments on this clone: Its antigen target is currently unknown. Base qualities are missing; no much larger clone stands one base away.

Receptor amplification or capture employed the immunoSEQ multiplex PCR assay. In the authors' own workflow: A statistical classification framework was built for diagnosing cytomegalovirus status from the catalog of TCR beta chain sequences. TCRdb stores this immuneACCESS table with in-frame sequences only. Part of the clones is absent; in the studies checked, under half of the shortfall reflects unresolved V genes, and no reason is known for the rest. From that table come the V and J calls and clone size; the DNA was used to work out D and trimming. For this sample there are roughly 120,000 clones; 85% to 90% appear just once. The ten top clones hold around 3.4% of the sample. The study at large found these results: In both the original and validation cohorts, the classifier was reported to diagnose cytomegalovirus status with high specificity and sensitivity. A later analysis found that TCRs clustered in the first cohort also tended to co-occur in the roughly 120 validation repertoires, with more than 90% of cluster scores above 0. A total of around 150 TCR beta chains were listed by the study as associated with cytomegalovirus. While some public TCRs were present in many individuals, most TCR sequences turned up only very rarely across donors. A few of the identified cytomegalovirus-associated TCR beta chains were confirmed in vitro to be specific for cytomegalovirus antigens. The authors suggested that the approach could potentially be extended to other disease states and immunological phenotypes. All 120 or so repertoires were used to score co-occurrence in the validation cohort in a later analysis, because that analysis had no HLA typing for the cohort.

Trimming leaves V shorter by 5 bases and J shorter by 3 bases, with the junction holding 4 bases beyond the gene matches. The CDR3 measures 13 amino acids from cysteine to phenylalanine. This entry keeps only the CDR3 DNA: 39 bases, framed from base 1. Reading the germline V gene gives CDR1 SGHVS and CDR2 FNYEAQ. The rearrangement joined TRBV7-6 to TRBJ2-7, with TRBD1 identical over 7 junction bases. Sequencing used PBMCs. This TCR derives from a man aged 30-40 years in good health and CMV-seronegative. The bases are TGTGCCAGCAGCGCGGACAGGCACTACGAGCAGTACTTC. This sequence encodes CASSADRHYEQYF.